Below are 9 T cell receptor beta chains sequenced from a single sample in a study of PD-1 blockade in classical Hodgkin lymphoma. Data came from immunoSEQ multiplex PCR; TCRdb stores just in-frame clones and leaves some out. Altogether tens of thousands of clones are present, around 86% being singletons, with the ten largest covering roughly 9%. The patients all showed relapse after autologous stem cell transplantation, while their brentuximab vedotin exposure varied. Sequenced material: peripheral blood mononuclear cells (PBMCs), taken at baseline. These receptor sequences come from a human donor with classical Hodgkin lymphoma.

The rearrangement links TRBV2 to TRBJ1-5; D is perhaps TRBD1 (6 bases). Deletions cut 4 bases from V and 8 bases from J, with 15 bases between. The V gene's germline CDR1 is SNHLY and CDR2 FYNNEI. The CDR3 is made up of 14 amino acids. This chain's CDR3 is CASSVNRDSEPQHF. DNA for the CDR3: TGTGCCAGCAGTGTTAACAGGGATTCTGAGCCCCAGCATTTT. The whole variable domain, remainder taken from reference TRBV2 and TRBJ1-5, is EPEVTQTPSHQVTQMGQEVILRCVPISNHLYFYWYRQILGQKVEFLVSFYNNEISEKSEIFDDQFSVERPDGSNFTLKIRSTKLEDSAMYFCASSVNRDSEPQHFGDGTRLSIL.

The chain combines TRBV28 with TRBJ2-3; 7 nucleotides match TRBD2. CDR1 MDHEN and CDR2 SYDVKM come from the germline V gene. This CDR3 spans 15 amino acids. After removal of 5 bases from V and 5 bases from J, the junction contained 10 bases not matched to a gene. The CDR3 DNA follows: TGTGCCAGCAGTCTCACGCCGGGAGGTGGAGATACGCAGTATTTT. It encodes CASSLTPGGGDTQYF.

This rearrangement joins TRBV6-4 to TRBJ2-2; 9 bases match TRBD2. Unmatched junction bases numbered 3, after V lost 6 bases and J lost 4 bases. The CDR3 contains 14 residues. The germline CDR1 and CDR2 sequences are MRHNA and SNTAGT. In DNA, the CDR3 is TGTGCCAGCAGCGAACTAGCGGGCACCGGGGAGCTGTTTTTT. Protein sequence: CASSELAGTGELFF.

This clone has more than one count but fewer than ten. The chain links TRBV7-3 to TRBJ2-3; 16 bases align to TRBD2. V gave up 4 bases and J gave up 10 bases; unmatched junction bases: 8. This CDR3 contains 16 residues. From germline, CDR1 is SGHTA and CDR2 FQGTGA. The CDR3 sequence: CASSSGLAGGPLSQYF. For the CDR3, the DNA is TGTGCCAGCAGCTCGGGACTAGCGGGGGGGCCATTGTCGCAGTATTTT.

The chain is built from TRBV2 and TRBJ2-7; D gene unclear. V was shortened by 7 bases and J by 7 bases, with 20 bases between the two germline ends. This CDR3 region has 14 residues. Germline values: CDR1 SNHLY, CDR2 FYNNEI. CDR3 nucleotide sequence: TGTGCCAGCAATCCCGTTAAATCGGCTGGTGAGCAGTACTTC. As protein: CASNPVKSAGEQYF.

This clone was counted a few times. The chain carries TRBV9 and TRBJ1-3; D may be TRBD1 (5 bases). The V gene's germline CDR1 is SGDLS and CDR2 YYNGEE. Deletions cut 4 bases from V and 2 bases from J, with 13 bases between. The CDR3 contains 15 residues. The CDR3, as DNA: TGTGCCAGCAGCCCTGGGTGGGGGGCTGGAAACACCATATATTTT. Its protein is CASSPGWGAGNTIYF.

This chain uses TRBV19 with TRBJ2-7; 14 bases line up with TRBD2. Germline V gives CDR1 LNHDA, CDR2 SQIVND (reference sequence). There are 14 residues in the CDR3. J lost 5 bases, V lost 5 bases, and 2 bases had no gene match. This chain's CDR3 is CASSPGLAGDEQYF. Here the CDR3 DNA reads TGTGCCAGTAGTCCGGGACTAGCGGGAGACGAGCAGTACTTC.

J is TRBJ2-5 and V is TRBV28; 10 bases agree with TRBD2. The CDR3 consists of 15 residues. Germline V CDR1 and CDR2: MDHEN, SYDVKM. After removal of 1 base from V and 5 bases from J, the junction contained 4 bases not matched to a gene. CDR3 sequence (DNA): TGTGCCAGCAGTTTATTAGCGGGAGGTCAGGAGACCCAGTACTTC. It is translated as CASSLLAGGQETQYF. The full variable domain, completed using reference TRBV28 and TRBJ2-5, is DVKVTQSSRYLVKRTGEKVFLECVQDMDHENMFWYRQDPGLGLRLIYFSYDVKMKEKGDIPEGYSVSREKKERFSLILESASTNQTSMYLCASSLLAGGQETQYFGPGTRLLVL.

The CDR3 sequence is CATRARGVGAYEQYF. DNA of the CDR3: TGTGCCACCCGGGCCCGCGGGGTTGGTGCCTACGAGCAGTACTTC. The chain has TRBV6-5 and TRBJ2-7; tentative D call: TRBD2 (6 bases). Deletions cut 10 bases from V and 2 bases from J, with 21 bases between. The V gene's germline CDR1 is MNHEY and CDR2 SVGAGI. This CDR3 comprises 15 residues.